Listed here is a single TCR beta chain. Its matching antigen is unknown. Treatment: about 20 received Ad26.COV2.S at low or high dose, single or two shots; 5 received placebo; per-sample allocation not given. Repertoires come from day 63 after the first vaccine or placebo injection. The source of the sample is a study of Ad26.COV2.S vaccination and SARS-CoV-2 variants. TCRdb's copy holds only in-frame clones and misses some; the assay was immunoSEQ multiplex PCR. The sample has about 350,000 clones, 88% seen once. The CDR3 totals 16 residues. Germline CDR1 reads GTSNPN; CDR2 reads SVGIG (reference sequence). V shed 3 bases, J shed 3 bases, and the junction held 12 bases outside the gene matches. Findings and limits, study-wide: In vaccinated individuals, spike-specific CD8+ and CD4+ T cell responses reportedly displayed substantial breadth.

The chain is built from TRBV30 and TRBJ2-7; 9 nucleotides agree with TRBD1. The TCR was taken from a person aged 18-60 years who received the Ad26.COV2.S COVID-19 vaccine or a placebo. The sequencing used peripheral blood, collected in a trial of Ad26.COV2.S vaccine versus placebo. CDR3 coding DNA: TGTGCCTGGAGCGACGGCCGCGGGACAGGGCTCTACGAGCAGTACTTC. It specifies CAWSDGRGTGLYEQYF.